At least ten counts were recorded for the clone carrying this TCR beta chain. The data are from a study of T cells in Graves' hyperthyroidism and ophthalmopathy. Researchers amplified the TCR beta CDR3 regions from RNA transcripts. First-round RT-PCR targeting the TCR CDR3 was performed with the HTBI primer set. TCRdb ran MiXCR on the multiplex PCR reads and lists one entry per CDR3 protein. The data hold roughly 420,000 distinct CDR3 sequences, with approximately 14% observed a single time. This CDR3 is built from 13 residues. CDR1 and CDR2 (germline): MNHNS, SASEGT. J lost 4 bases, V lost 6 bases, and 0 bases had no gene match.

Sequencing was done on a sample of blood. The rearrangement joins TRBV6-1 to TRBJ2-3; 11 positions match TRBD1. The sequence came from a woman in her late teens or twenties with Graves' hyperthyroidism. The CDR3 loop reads CASRGQGADTQYF. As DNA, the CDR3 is TGTGCCAGCAGGGGACAGGGGGCAGATACGCAGTATTTT.